This T cell receptor (beta chain) was sequenced in a study of blood T cell repertoires in COVID-19. Study background: Researchers got acute and convalescent COVID-19 samples from the United States, Italy and Spain. In each case, the material was cDNA or gDNA derived from T cells, B-cell-depleted T cells, or PBMCs.

The assay was immunoSEQ multiplex PCR, and TCRdb's table has in-frame clones only and misses some. The sample yields a few hundred thousand clones, around 81% seen once. The length of the CDR3 is 15 residues. CDR1 is SNHLY and CDR2 is FYNNEI in the germline V gene. V lost 5 bases, J lost 2 bases, and 4 bases stayed unmatched. The TCR sequence derives from a woman aged 55-70 years with acute or convalescent COVID-19. The sample comprised peripheral blood. The V call is TRBV2, the J call TRBJ1-3; 9 bases line up with TRBD1. The CDR3 sequence is CASSRTGDPGNTIYF. As DNA, the CDR3 is TGTGCCAGCAGTCGGACAGGGGACCCTGGAAACACCATATATTTT.